The T cell receptor beta chain under discussion was sequenced for a study of identical twins. General observations from the study: With monozygotic twins, out-of-frame TCR alpha sharing exceeded what models estimated. Cross-sectional statistics, not tracking of the same donors, supported the conclusions. In cord blood, abundant beta clonotypes had fewer insertions; memory showed no trend.

Germline V gene data show CDR1 as LGHDT and CDR2 as YNNKEL (reference sequence). The CDR3 runs 15 residues. V was clipped by 4 bases and J by 7 bases; unmatched bases: 6. About this clonotype itself: Its antigen is undetermined.

TCRdb called the 5' RACE reads again in MiXCR, with one record for every CDR3 protein. The sample holds around 480,000 distinct CDR3 sequences, approximately 15% seen once. This sample also appeared in a second study, on yellow fever vaccine responses in identical twins. This second study notes: Convergence reportedly seemed to mark part of the twins' vaccine T cell response, with personalization marking the rest.

This TCR derives from a woman aged 18-29 years in good health. The rearrangement uses TRBV3-1 and TRBJ2-4; the match to TRBD1 covers 11 bases. Sequenced: CD4+ T cells sorted from blood. CDR3 bases: TGTGCCAGCAGCCCGAAGGGACAGGGGGTGAACATTCAGTACTTC. Encoded protein: CASSPKGQGVNIQYF.